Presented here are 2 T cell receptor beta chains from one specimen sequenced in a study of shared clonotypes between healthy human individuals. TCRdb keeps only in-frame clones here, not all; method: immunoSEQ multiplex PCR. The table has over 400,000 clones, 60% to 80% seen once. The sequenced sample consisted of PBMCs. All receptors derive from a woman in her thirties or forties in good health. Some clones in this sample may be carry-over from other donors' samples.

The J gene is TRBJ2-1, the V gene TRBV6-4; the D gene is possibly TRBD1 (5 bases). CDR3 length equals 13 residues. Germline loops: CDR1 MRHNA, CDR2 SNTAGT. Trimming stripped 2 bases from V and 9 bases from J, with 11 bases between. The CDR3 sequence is CASSDVAGLEQFF. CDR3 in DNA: TGTGCCAGCAGTGACGTGGCAGGGCTTGAGCAGTTCTTC.

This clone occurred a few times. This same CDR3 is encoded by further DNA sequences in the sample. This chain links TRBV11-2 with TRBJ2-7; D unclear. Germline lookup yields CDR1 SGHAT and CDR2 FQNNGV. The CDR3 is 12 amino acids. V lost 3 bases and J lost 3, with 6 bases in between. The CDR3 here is CASSFANYEQYF. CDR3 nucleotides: TGTGCCAGCAGCTTCGCGAACTACGAGCAGTACTTC.